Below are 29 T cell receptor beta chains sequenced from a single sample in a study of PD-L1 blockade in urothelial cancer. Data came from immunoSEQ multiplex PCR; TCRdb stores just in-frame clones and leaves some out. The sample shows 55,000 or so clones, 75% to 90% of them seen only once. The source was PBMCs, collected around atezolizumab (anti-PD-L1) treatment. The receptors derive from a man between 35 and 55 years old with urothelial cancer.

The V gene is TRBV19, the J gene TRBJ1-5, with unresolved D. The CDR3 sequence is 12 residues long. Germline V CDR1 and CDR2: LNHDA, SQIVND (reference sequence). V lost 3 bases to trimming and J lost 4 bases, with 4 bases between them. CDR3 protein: CASSILNQPQHF. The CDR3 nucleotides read TGTGCCAGTAGTATCTTAAATCAGCCCCAGCATTTT.

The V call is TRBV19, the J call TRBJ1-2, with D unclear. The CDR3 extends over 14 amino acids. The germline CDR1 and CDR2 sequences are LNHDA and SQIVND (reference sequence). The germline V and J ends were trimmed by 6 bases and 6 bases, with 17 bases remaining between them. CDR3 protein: CASSHLVRRDGYTF. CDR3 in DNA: TGTGCCAGTAGCCACTTAGTGAGGAGGGATGGCTACACCTTC.

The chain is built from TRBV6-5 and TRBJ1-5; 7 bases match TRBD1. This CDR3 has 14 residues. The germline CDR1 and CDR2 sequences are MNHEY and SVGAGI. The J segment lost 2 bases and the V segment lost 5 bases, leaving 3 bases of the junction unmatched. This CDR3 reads CASSRQGGNQPQHF. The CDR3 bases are TGTGCCAGCAGTCGACAGGGCGGCAATCAGCCCCAGCATTTT.

The CDR3 is CASSLEASGRDPDTQYF. The CDR3 DNA is TGTGCCAGCAGCTTAGAGGCCAGCGGGAGGGATCCAGATACGCAGTATTTT. This chain uses TRBV11-2 with TRBJ2-3; TRBD2 matches 10 bases. Germline V gene data show CDR1 as SGHAT and CDR2 as FQNNGV. The CDR3 is made up of 17 amino acids. V lost 0 bases and J lost 4; bases outside the gene matches: 7.

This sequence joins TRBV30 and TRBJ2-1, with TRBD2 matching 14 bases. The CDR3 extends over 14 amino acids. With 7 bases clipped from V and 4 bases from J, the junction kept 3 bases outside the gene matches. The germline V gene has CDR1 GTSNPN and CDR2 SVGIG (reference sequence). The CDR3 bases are TGTGCCTTCAGACTAGCGGGAGGGTACAATGAGCAGTTCTTC. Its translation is CAFRLAGGYNEQFF.

The CDR3 reads CASSLRGATEAFF. The CDR3 nucleotides are TGCGCCAGCAGCCTCCGGGGGGCGACTGAAGCTTTCTTT. This chain links TRBV4-1 with TRBJ1-1; TRBD1 is a possible D gene (6 bases). Germline V gene sequence: CDR1 MGHRA, CDR2 YSYEKL. V lost 4 bases and J lost 5, with 11 bases in between. The CDR3 contains 13 residues.

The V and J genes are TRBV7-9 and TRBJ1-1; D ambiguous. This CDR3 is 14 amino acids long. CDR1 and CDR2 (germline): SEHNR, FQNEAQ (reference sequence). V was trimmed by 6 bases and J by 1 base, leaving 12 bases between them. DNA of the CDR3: TGTGCCAGCAGAGACACCTCAGGGAACACTGAAGCTTTCTTT. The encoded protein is CASRDTSGNTEAFF.

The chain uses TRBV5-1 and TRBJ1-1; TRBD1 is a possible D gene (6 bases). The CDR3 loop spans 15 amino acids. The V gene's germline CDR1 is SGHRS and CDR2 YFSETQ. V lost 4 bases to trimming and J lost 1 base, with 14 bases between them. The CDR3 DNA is TGCGCCAGCAGCCCTTGGGGGCAGACGAACACTGAAGCTTTCTTT. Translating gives CASSPWGQTNTEAFF.

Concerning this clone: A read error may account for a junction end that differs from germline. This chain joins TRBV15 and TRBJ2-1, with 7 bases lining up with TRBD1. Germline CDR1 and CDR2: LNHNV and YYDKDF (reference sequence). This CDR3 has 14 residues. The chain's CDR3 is CATGRDRTYNEQFF. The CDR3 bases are TGTGCCACCGGCAGGGACAGAACCTACAATGAGCAGTTCTTC.

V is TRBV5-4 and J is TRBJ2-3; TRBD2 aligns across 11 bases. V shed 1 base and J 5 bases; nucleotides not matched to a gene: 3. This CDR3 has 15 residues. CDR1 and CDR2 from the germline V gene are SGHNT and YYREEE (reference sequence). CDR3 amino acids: CASSLNGLAGDTQYF. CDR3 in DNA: TGTGCCAGCAGCTTGAATGGACTAGCGGGAGATACGCAGTATTTT.

The CDR3 loop is CAIITSGILETQYF. The CDR3 DNA reads as TGTGCCATCATAACTAGCGGGATCTTGGAGACCCAGTACTTC. The chain links TRBV7-9 to TRBJ2-5, with TRBD2 matching 10 bases. This CDR3 is 14 amino acids long. Trimming at V came to 10 bases and at J to 5 bases, leaving 10 bases not matched to a gene. CDR1 SEHNR and CDR2 FQNEAQ come from the germline V gene (reference sequence).

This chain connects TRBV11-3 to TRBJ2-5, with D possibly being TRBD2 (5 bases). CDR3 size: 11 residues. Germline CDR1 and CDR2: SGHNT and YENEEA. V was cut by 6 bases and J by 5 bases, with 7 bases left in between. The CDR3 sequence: CASSSGETQYF. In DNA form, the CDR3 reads TGTGCCAGCAGTTCGGGGGAGACCCAGTACTTC.

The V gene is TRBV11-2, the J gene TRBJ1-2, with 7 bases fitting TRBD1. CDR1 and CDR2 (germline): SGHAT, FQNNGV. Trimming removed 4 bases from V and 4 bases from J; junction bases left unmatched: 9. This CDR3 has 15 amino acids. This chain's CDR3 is CASSYRGGGSYGYTF. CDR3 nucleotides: TGTGCCAGCAGCTACCGAGGGGGCGGATCCTATGGCTACACCTTC.

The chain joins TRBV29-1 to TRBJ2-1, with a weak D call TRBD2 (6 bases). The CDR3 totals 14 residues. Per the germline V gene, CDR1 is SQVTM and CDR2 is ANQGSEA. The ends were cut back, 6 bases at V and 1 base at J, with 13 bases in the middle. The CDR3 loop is CSVGGAGSYNEQFF. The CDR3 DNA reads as TGCAGCGTGGGGGGAGCCGGATCCTACAATGAGCAGTTCTTC.

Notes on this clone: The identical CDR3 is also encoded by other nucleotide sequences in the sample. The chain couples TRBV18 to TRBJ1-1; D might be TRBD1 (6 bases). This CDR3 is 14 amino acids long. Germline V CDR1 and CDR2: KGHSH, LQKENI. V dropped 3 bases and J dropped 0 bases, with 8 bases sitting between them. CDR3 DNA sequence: TGTGCCAGCTCACCCGACAGGATGAACACTGAAGCTTTCTTT. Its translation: CASSPDRMNTEAFF.

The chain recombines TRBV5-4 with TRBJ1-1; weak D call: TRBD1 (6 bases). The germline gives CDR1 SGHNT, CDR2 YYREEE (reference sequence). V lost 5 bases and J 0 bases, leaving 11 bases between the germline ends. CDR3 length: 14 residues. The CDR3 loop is CASRRGGMNTEAFF. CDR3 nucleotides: TGTGCCAGCAGGAGGGGGGGGATGAACACTGAAGCTTTCTTT.

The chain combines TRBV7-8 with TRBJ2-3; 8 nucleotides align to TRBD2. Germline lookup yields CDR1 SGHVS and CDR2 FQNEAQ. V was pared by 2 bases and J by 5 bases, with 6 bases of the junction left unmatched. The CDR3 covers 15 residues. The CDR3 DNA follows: TGTGCCAGCAGCTTACGGGAGACTAGCGAAGATACGCAGTATTTT. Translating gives CASSLRETSEDTQYF. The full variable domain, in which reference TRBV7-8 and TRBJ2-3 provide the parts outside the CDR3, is GAGVSQSPRYKVAKRGQDVALRCDPISGHVSLFWYQQALGQGPEFLTYFQNEAQLDKSGLPSDRFFAERPEGSVSTLKIQRTQQEDSAVYLCASSLRETSEDTQYFGPGTRLTVL.

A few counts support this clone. The CDR3 reads CASSRSMTGEKLFF. CDR3 in DNA: TGTGCCAGCAGCCGGAGCATGACTGGTGAAAAACTGTTTTTT. This chain joins TRBV7-9 and TRBJ1-4; D gene uncertain. CDR3 size: 14 residues. The germline gives CDR1 SEHNR, CDR2 FQNEAQ (reference sequence). Trimming removed 5 bases from V and 7 bases from J, with 14 bases in between.

The CDR3 loop reads CASSQAGGGDDEQFF. The CDR3 coding sequence is TGCGCCAGCAGCCAAGCGGGGGGAGGGGACGATGAGCAGTTCTTC. The V gene is TRBV4-1, the J gene TRBJ2-1, with 7 bases aligning to TRBD2. Germline loops: CDR1 MGHRA, CDR2 YSYEKL. V shed 1 base, J shed 8 bases, and the junction held 8 bases outside the gene matches. The CDR3 extends over 15 amino acids.

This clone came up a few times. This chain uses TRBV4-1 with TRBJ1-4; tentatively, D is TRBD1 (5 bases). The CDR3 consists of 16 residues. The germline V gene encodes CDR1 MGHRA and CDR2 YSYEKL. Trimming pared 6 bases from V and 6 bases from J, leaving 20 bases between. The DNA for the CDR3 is TGCGCCAGCAGAGTCCAGGCACTCAGGGTGGATGAAAAACTGTTTTTT. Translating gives CASRVQALRVDEKLFF.

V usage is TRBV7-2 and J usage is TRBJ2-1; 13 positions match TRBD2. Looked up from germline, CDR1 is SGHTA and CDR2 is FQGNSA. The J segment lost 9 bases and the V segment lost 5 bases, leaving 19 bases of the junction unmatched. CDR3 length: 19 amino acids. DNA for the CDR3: TGTGCCAGCAGCGGCCTAAGGACTAGCGGGAGTTGGAGTCTGGGTGAGCAGTTCTTC. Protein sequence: CASSGLRTSGSWSLGEQFF. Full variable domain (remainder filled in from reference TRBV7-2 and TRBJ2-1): GAGVSQSPSNKVTEKGKDVELRCDPISGHTALYWYRQSLGQGLEFLIYFQGNSAPDKSGLPSDRFSAERTGGSVSTLTIQRTQQEDSAVYLCASSGLRTSGSWSLGEQFFGPGTRLTVL.

CDR3 region: CASSLPTGAVVELFF. The CDR3 DNA reads as TGTGCCAGCAGTTTACCGACAGGGGCGGTAGTGGAGCTGTTTTTT. V is TRBV28 and J is TRBJ2-2; TRBD1 aligns across 8 bases. With V trimmed by 2 bases and J by 10 bases, 9 bases remained unmatched. CDR1 is MDHEN and CDR2 is SYDVKM in the germline V gene. The CDR3 loop spans 15 amino acids.

The CDR3 DNA reads TGTGCCAGCAGCTTAGGGAGGCGGGGCGGGTTCACAGATACGCAGTATTTT. It is translated as CASSLGRRGGFTDTQYF. The chain is built from TRBV7-2 and TRBJ2-3; maybe TRBD2 (6 bases). V was pared by 1 base and J by 2 bases, with 16 bases between. Per germline, CDR1 SGHTA and CDR2 FQGNSA. The CDR3 has 17 residues.

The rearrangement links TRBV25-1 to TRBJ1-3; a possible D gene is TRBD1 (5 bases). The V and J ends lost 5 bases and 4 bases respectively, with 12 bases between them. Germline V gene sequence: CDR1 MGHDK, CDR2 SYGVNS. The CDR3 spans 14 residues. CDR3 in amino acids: CASSPAGEGNTIYF. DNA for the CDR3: TGTGCCAGCAGTCCGGCGGGGGAGGGAAACACCATATATTTT. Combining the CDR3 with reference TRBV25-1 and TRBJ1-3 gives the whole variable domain EADIYQTPRYLVIGTGKKITLECSQTMGHDKMYWYQQDPGMELHLIHYSYGVNSTEKGDLSSESTVSRIRTEHFPLTLESARPSHTSQYLCASSPAGEGNTIYFGEGSWLTVV.

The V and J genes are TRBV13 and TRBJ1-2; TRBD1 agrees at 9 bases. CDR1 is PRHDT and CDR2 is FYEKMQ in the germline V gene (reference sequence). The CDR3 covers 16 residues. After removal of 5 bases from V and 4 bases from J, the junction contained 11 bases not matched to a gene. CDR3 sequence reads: CASSTLRSGQGYGYTF. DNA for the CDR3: TGTGCCAGCAGCACACTCCGTTCGGGACAGGGCTATGGCTACACCTTC.

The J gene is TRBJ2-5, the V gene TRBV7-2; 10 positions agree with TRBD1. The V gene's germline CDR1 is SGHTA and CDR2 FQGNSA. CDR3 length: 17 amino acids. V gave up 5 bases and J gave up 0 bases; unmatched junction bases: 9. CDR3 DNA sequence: TGTGCCAGCAGCCCGGGGACAGGGGACATGTACCAAGAGACCCAGTACTTC. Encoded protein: CASSPGTGDMYQETQYF.

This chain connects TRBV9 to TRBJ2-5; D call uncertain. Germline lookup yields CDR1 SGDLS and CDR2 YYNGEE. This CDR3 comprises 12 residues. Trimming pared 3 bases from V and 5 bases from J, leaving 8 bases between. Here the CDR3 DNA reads TGTGCCAGCAGCGATGGAGTCGAGACCCAGTACTTC. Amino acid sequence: CASSDGVETQYF.

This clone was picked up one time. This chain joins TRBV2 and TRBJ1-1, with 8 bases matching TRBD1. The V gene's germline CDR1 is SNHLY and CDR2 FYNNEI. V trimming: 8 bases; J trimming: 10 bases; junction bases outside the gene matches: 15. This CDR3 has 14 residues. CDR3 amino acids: CASLPPLDRARAFF. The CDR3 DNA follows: TGTGCCAGCTTACCGCCACTGGACAGGGCGCGAGCTTTCTTT.

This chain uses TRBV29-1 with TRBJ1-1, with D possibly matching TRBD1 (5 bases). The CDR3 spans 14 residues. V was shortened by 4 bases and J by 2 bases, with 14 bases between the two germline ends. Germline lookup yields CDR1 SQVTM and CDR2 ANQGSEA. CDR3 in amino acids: CSVVPRTTNTEAFF. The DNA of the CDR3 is TGCAGCGTTGTTCCCAGGACAACCAACACTGAAGCTTTCTTT.